This TCR beta chain was sequenced for a study of T cell clones after liver transplantation. V lost 2 bases, J lost 6 bases, and 13 bases lay in between. CDR3 length equals 14 residues. The germline V gene has CDR1 MNHNS and CDR2 SASEGT. The assay was immunoSEQ multiplex PCR, and TCRdb's table has in-frame clones only and misses some. The table shows roughly 20,000 clones, with around 81% occurring only once. This receptor was obtained from a human patient who received a liver transplant. The graft donor may have given rise to some T cells. The sample in question was CD8+ T cells from blood, obtained about 50 months after liver transplant. The V call is TRBV6-1, the J call TRBJ1-2; maybe TRBD1 (6 bases). CDR3 amino acids: CASSESQGRNGYTF. CDR3 nucleotide sequence: TGTGCCAGCAGTGAAAGCCAGGGGCGGAATGGCTACACCTTC.